Listed here is a single T cell receptor (beta chain). Antigen: not known. These data belong to a study of post-analysis software for immune sequencing data. Study observations and caveats: The five TRBV segments detected at higher frequency in patients than in controls included TRBV5-6, TRBV5-1 and TRBV20-1.

Trimming cost V 2 bases and J 3 bases, with 7 bases left between them. CDR3 size: 13 residues. The library was made from cDNA and included unique molecular identifiers. Using its own MiXCR run on the PCR reads, TCRdb lists one record per CDR3 protein. This sample has hundreds of thousands of distinct CDR3 sequences, with about 40% found just once. Sequenced sample: blood. V and J are TRBV12-3 or TRBV12-4 and TRBJ1-2, with a possible D match to TRBD1 (6 bases). The receptor was derived from a girl aged 10 to 17 with multiple sclerosis. The CDR3 coding sequence is TGTGCCAGCAGTTTACAGGGGTACTATGGCTACACCTTC. It yields the protein CASSLQGYYGYTF.